Shown below are 23 T cell receptor beta chains from a single sample sequenced in a study of patients and donors after allogeneic stem cell transplantation. TCRdb re-analysed the RT-PCR reads in MiXCR, keeping a single row per CDR3 protein. The data show about 960,000 distinct CDR3 sequences, roughly 18% seen once. The sequenced sample consisted of blood, either unsorted or a sorted T cell fraction (not recorded which). The receptors originated from a human donor who was either an allogeneic HSCT recipient or a stem cell or donor lymphocyte infusion donor (not recorded which). It is not recorded whose cells these are; they may come from a transplant donor.

This clonotype was recorded a few times. The J gene is TRBJ2-3, the V gene TRBV6-1, with D uncertain. Trimming removed 7 bases from V and 1 base from J, with 18 bases in between. The CDR3 spans 16 residues. Germline-derived CDR1 and CDR2 are MNHNS and SASEGT. CDR3 region: CASKVRASIGTDTQYF. CDR3 sequence (DNA): TGTGCCAGCAAGGTCCGTGCTAGTATCGGCACAGATACGCAGTATTTT.

This clonotype was recorded a few times. The chain uses TRBV9 and TRBJ2-5; D is unclear. CDR1 SGDLS and CDR2 YYNGEE come from the germline V gene. V was cut by 2 bases and J by 2 bases, with 13 bases left in between. The CDR3 runs 15 residues. Here the CDR3 reads CASSVVRPPQETQYF. The CDR3 DNA reads as TGTGCCAGCAGCGTCGTTCGTCCACCTCAAGAGACCCAGTACTTC.

This clonotype was detected a few times. This chain connects TRBV20-1 to TRBJ2-7; 7 bases are a match to TRBD1. Per the germline V gene, CDR1 is DFQATT and CDR2 is SNEGSKA (reference sequence). V lost 7 bases, J lost 3 bases, and 12 bases stayed unmatched. CDR3 length equals 14 residues. The CDR3 region is CSGTGPQTVYEQYF. Here the CDR3 DNA reads TGCAGTGGGACAGGCCCCCAGACCGTCTACGAGCAGTACTTC.

The chain joins TRBV14 to TRBJ1-6, with 8 bases that match TRBD1. CDR3 length: 15 amino acids. The germline V gene has CDR1 SGHDN and CDR2 FVKESK. V shed 5 bases, J shed 7 bases, and the junction held 7 bases outside the gene matches. The CDR3 nucleotides are TGTGCCAGCAGCACCCGGACAGGGAGAAATTCACCCCTCCACTTT. This encodes CASSTRTGRNSPLHF.

This clonotype occurred a few times. V gene TRBV9 combines with J gene TRBJ2-1, with TRBD2 identical over 12 bases. This CDR3 has 20 amino acids. The V gene end was trimmed by 0 bases and the J gene end by 5 bases; junction bases not matched to a gene: 15. Germline V gene sequence: CDR1 SGDLS, CDR2 YYNGEE. The CDR3 DNA is TGTGCCAGCAGCGTAGAGGCGACTAGCGGGAGTAGGAGAAAGGACAATGAGCAGTTCTTC. It yields the protein CASSVEATSGSRRKDNEQFF.

The CDR3 here is CASSPQSGNTIYF. The CDR3 DNA reads TGTGCCAGCTCACCACAGTCTGGAAACACCATATATTTT. V and J are TRBV18 and TRBJ1-3; D uncertain. CDR1 and CDR2 (germline): KGHSH, LQKENI. The CDR3 sequence is 13 residues long. V was pared by 1 base and J by 1 base, with 2 bases between.

This rearrangement joins TRBV20-1 to TRBJ2-2, with 8 bases that match TRBD2. The germline V gene has CDR1 DFQATT and CDR2 SNEGSKA (reference sequence). The length of the CDR3 is 14 residues. V shed 3 bases, J shed 6 bases, and the junction held 6 bases outside the gene matches. CDR3 nucleotides: TGCAGTGCTAGCCTCAGCGGGAGAGCCGGGGAGCTGTTTTTT. Amino acids: CSASLSGRAGELFF.

This clonotype was recorded a few times. The genes are TRBV14 and TRBJ2-7; weak D call: TRBD1 (5 bases). Germline V CDR1 and CDR2: SGHDN, FVKESK. This CDR3 spans 12 amino acids. V lost 3 bases, J lost 4 bases, and 7 bases lay in between. The CDR3 spells CASSHAGYEQYF. The DNA of the CDR3 is TGTGCCAGCAGCCATGCAGGGTACGAGCAGTACTTC.

This chain links TRBV4-2 with TRBJ2-1; possible D gene TRBD1, 5 bases. Trimming took off 1 base at V and 7 bases at J, with 14 bases between the two ends. Per germline, CDR1 LGHNA and CDR2 YNFKEQ. The length of the CDR3 is 15 residues. The CDR3 protein is CASSQVKGYENEQFF. CDR3 coding DNA: TGTGCCAGCAGCCAAGTAAAGGGGTATGAGAATGAGCAGTTCTTC.

The chain is built from TRBV13 and TRBJ1-2; TRBD1 matches 8 bases. Per the germline V gene, CDR1 is PRHDT and CDR2 is FYEKMQ (reference sequence). This CDR3 spans 15 amino acids. Losses at the gene ends were 5 bases for V and 4 bases for J; bases not matched to a gene: 9. CDR3 amino acids: CASSTPDRESYGYTF. CDR3 sequence (DNA): TGTGCCAGCAGCACGCCGGACAGGGAGAGCTATGGCTACACCTTC.

This clonotype was seen a handful of times. The chain recombines TRBV12-3 or TRBV12-4 with TRBJ2-1; D may be TRBD2 (5 bases). This CDR3 has 13 amino acids. Trimming took 6 bases from V and 5 from J, leaving 11 bases between them. This CDR3 is CASSTGNHNEQFF. DNA of the CDR3: TGTGCCAGCAGCACCGGGAACCACAATGAGCAGTTCTTC.

The chain has TRBV7-8 and TRBJ1-1; 7 positions agree with TRBD1. The germline V gene has CDR1 SGHVS and CDR2 FQNEAQ. The CDR3 covers 14 residues. V shed 4 bases, J shed 5 bases, and the junction held 7 bases outside the gene matches. The CDR3 is CASSWGQRGTEAFF. The DNA for the CDR3 is TGTGCCAGCAGCTGGGGACAGCGGGGGACTGAAGCTTTCTTT. Based on the CDR3 plus reference TRBV7-8 and TRBJ1-1, the full variable domain is GAGVSQSPRYKVAKRGQDVALRCDPISGHVSLFWYQQALGQGPEFLTYFQNEAQLDKSGLPSDRFFAERPEGSVSTLKIQRTQQEDSAVYLCASSWGQRGTEAFFGQGTRLTVV.

This clonotype was seen a handful of times. DNA of the CDR3: TGTGCCAGCAGTCTGAGCCGGGGACGGAGGACAGATACGCAGTATTTT. Residues: CASSLSRGRRTDTQYF. This rearrangement joins TRBV6-2 or TRBV6-3 to TRBJ2-3; D could derive from TRBD1 or TRBD2 (5 bases each). The CDR3 contains 16 residues. Germline CDR1 reads MNHEY; CDR2 reads SVGEGT. The V end was cut by 5 bases, the J end by 3 bases, with 18 bases between.

V gene TRBV6-2 or TRBV6-3 combines with J gene TRBJ1-6; D call uncertain. The V end was cut by 6 bases, the J end by 8 bases, with 11 bases between. The CDR3 covers 13 residues. CDR1 is MNHEY, CDR2 SVGEGT, per germline. CDR3 in DNA: TGTGCCAGCAGCCGAAAAGAGGATTCACCCCTCCACTTT. Protein sequence: CASSRKEDSPLHF.

The genes are TRBV15 and TRBJ2-1, with 14 nucleotides matching TRBD2. This CDR3 comprises 16 residues. Germline-derived CDR1 and CDR2 are LNHNV and YYDKDF (reference sequence). J lost 7 bases, V lost 1 base, and 3 bases had no gene match. The CDR3 protein is CATSRGGTSGSNEQFF. The CDR3 coding sequence is TGTGCCACCAGCAGAGGCGGGACTAGCGGGAGTAATGAGCAGTTCTTC. Full variable domain (rest looked up from reference TRBV15 and TRBJ2-1): DAMVIQNPRYQVTQFGKPVTLSCSQTLNHNVMYWYQQKSSQAPKLLFHYYDKDFNNEADTPDNFQSRRPNTSFCFLDIRSPGLGDTAMYLCATSRGGTSGSNEQFFGPGTRLTVL.

This clonotype was counted between two and nine times. V gene TRBV20-1 combines with J gene TRBJ2-3; D may correspond to TRBD1 or TRBD2 (5 bases each). Germline V gene sequence: CDR1 DFQATT, CDR2 SNEGSKA (reference sequence). Trimming shortened V by 2 bases and J by 3 bases, and 18 bases separated the two germline ends. The CDR3 length is 16 residues. The CDR3 region has the DNA TGCAGTGCTAGAAGGTTCGGGACCATCAAAACAGATACGCAGTATTTT. Translation gives CSARRFGTIKTDTQYF.

This chain links TRBV7-9 with TRBJ1-4, with no clear D. Per the germline V gene, CDR1 is SEHNR and CDR2 is FQNEAQ (reference sequence). The CDR3 runs 12 residues. V was pared by 8 bases and J by 5 bases, with 9 bases between. The chain's CDR3 is CASQWENEKLFF. In nucleotides, the CDR3 is TGTGCCAGCCAGTGGGAGAATGAAAAACTGTTTTTT.

The chain uses TRBV19 and TRBJ2-7, with 7 bases that match TRBD2. There are 15 residues in the CDR3. The J segment lost 3 bases and the V segment lost 5 bases, leaving 10 bases of the junction unmatched. Germline lookup yields CDR1 LNHDA and CDR2 SQIVND (reference sequence). This chain's CDR3 is CASSSATGLYYEQYF. The CDR3 bases are TGTGCCAGTAGTTCAGCCACGGGACTATACTACGAGCAGTACTTC. Full variable domain (missing parts from reference TRBV19 and TRBJ2-7): DGGITQSPKYLFRKEGQNVTLSCEQNLNHDAMYWYRQDPGQGLRLIYYSQIVNDFQKGDIAEGYSVSREKKESFPLTVTSAQKNPTAFYLCASSSATGLYYEQYFGPGTRLTVT.

The V gene is TRBV27, the J gene TRBJ2-7; D is unclear. The CDR3 runs 13 residues. Germline lookup yields CDR1 MNHEY and CDR2 SMNVEV (reference sequence). V dropped 3 bases and J dropped 3 bases, with 9 bases sitting between them. DNA for the CDR3: TGTGCCAGCAGTTTTGATGGGGTCTACGAGCAGTACTTC. It encodes CASSFDGVYEQYF.

This clonotype was seen many times. The chain combines TRBV10-3 with TRBJ2-1; tentatively, D is TRBD2 (5 bases). The CDR3 contains 16 residues. Germline V gene lookup returns CDR1 ENHRY and CDR2 SYGVKD. With 3 bases removed from V and 2 bases from J, the gap between germline ends came to 14 bases. In nucleotides, the CDR3 is TGTGCCATCAGTGACCCCCGGGAACGACCCTACAATGAGCAGTTCTTC. This encodes CAISDPRERPYNEQFF.

This clonotype was detected a few times. V usage is TRBV4-3 and J usage is TRBJ1-2, with 9 positions matching TRBD1. With 0 bases clipped from V and 0 bases from J, the junction kept 14 bases outside the gene matches. From germline, CDR1 is LGHNA and CDR2 YSLEER. This CDR3 has 20 amino acids. The CDR3 loop reads CASSQEGTGKGANTNYGYTF. The CDR3 DNA is TGCGCCAGCAGCCAAGAGGGGACAGGGAAGGGAGCGAATACTAACTATGGCTACACCTTC.

This clonotype has a handful of counts. The rearrangement links TRBV14 to TRBJ1-2, with 7 positions matching TRBD1. V shed 0 bases, J shed 0 bases, and the junction held 1 base outside the gene matches. Germline V gene lookup returns CDR1 SGHDN and CDR2 FVKESK. The CDR3 is made up of 15 amino acids. Here the CDR3 reads CASSQETGPNYGYTF. CDR3 coding DNA: TGTGCCAGCAGCCAAGAGACAGGGCCTAACTATGGCTACACCTTC.

This clonotype appeared a few times. The chain joins TRBV9 to TRBJ2-1; no clear D. Germline CDR1 is SGDLS and CDR2 is YYNGEE. V lost 0 bases to trimming and J lost 6 bases, with 13 bases between them. The CDR3 is 15 amino acids. DNA for the CDR3: TGTGCCAGCAGCGTAGCTACCAATCCGAGCAATGAGCAGTTCTTC. Translation: CASSVATNPSNEQFF.